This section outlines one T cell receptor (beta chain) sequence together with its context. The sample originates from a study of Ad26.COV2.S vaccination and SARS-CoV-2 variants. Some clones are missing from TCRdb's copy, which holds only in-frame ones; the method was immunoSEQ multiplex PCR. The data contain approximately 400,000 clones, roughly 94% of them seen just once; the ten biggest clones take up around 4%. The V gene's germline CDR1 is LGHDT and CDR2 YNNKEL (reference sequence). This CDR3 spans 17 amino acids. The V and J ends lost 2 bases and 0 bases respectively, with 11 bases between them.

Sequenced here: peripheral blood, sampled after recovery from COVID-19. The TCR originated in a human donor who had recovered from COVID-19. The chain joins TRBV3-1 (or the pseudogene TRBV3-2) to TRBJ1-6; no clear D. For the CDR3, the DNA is TGTGCCAGCAGCCAAAGCGGTCAGAGCTCCTATAATTCACCCCTCCACTTT. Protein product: CASSQSGQSSYNSPLHF.